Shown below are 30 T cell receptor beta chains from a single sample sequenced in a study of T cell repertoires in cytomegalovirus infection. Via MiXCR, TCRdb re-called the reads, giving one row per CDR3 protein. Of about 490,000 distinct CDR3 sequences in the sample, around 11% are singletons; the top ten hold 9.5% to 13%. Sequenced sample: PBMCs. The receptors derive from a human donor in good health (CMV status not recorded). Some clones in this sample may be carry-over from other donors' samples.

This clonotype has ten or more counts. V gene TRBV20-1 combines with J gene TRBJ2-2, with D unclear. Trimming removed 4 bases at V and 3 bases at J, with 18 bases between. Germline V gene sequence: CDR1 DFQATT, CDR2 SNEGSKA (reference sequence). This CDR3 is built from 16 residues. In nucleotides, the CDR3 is TGCAGTGCTAAGGGCCCCAAAACCCACGACACCGGGGAGCTGTTTTTT. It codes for CSAKGPKTHDTGELFF.

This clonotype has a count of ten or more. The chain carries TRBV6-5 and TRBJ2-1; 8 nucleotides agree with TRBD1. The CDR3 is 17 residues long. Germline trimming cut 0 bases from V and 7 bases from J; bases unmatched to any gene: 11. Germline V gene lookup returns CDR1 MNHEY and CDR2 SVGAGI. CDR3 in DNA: TGTGCCAGCAGTTACTCGAACCTCCCGGACAGGGCTAATGAGCAGTTCTTC. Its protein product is CASSYSNLPDRANEQFF.

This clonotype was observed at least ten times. The CDR3 spells CASSVATSGSYEQYF. For the CDR3, the DNA is TGTGCCAGCAGCGTCGCGACTAGCGGGAGTTACGAGCAGTACTTC. The genes are TRBV4-2 and TRBJ2-7; 12 bases are a match to TRBD2. J gave up 4 bases and V 5 bases, and 6 bases lay outside the gene matches. The CDR3 loop spans 15 amino acids. CDR1 and CDR2 (germline): LGHNA, YNFKEQ.

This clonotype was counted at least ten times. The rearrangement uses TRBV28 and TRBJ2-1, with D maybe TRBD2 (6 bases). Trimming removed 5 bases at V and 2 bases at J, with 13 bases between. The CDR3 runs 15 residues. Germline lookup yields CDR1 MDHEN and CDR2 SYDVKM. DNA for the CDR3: TGTGCCAGCAGTGGAGGTGGCGGGGCCTACAATGAGCAGTTCTTC. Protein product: CASSGGGGAYNEQFF.

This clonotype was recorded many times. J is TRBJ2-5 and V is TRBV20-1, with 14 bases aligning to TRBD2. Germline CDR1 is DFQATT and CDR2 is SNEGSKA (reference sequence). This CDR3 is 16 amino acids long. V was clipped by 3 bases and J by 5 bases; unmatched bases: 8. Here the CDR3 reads CSASLTSGRASETQYF. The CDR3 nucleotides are TGCAGTGCTAGCCTGACTAGCGGGAGGGCGTCGGAGACCCAGTACTTC.

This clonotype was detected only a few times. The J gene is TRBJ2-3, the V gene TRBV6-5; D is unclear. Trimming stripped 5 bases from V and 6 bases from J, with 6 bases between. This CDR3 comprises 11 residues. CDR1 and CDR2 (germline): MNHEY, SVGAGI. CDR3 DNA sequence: TGTGCCAGCAGTGGTAGGGATACGCAGTATTTT. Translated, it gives CASSGRDTQYF.

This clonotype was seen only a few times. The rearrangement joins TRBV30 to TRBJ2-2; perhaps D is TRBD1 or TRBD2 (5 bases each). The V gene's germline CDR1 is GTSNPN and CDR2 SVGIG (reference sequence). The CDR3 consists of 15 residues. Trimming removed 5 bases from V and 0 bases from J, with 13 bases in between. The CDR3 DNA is TGTGCCTGGTTCCCGGGGCCAACGAACACCGGGGAGCTGTTTTTT. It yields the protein CAWFPGPTNTGELFF.

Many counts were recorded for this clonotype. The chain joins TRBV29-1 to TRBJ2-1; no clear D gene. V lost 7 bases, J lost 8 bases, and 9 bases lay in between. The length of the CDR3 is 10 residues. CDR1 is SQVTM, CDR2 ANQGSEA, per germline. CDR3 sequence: CSANYDEQFF. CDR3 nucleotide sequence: TGCAGCGCAAATTACGATGAGCAGTTCTTC.

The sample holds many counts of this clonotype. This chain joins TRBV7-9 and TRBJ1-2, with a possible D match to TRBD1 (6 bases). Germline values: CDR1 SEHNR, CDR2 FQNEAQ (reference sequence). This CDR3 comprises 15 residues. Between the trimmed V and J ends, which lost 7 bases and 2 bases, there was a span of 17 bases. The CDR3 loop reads CASNPTRGQNYGYTF. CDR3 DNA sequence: TGTGCCAGCAACCCTACCCGTGGACAGAACTATGGCTACACCTTC.

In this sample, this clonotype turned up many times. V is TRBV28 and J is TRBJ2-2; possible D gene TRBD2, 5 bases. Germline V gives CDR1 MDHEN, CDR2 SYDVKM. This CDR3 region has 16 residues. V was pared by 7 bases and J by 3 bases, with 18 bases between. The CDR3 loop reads CASTLGGLVDTGELFF. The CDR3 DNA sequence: TGTGCCAGCACCCTAGGAGGCTTAGTGGACACCGGGGAGCTGTTTTTT.

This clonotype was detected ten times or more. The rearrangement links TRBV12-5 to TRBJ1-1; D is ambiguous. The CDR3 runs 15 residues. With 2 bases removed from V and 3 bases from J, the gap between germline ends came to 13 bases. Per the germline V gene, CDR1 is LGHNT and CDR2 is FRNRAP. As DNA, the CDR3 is TGTGCTAGTGGTTTGACAGTAGGTCGGTACACTGAAGCTTTCTTT. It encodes CASGLTVGRYTEAFF.

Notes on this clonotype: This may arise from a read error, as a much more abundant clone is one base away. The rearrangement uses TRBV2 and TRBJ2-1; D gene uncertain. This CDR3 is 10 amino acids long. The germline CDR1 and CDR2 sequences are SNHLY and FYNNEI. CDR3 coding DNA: TGTCCCGGATCCTTACATGAGCAGTTCTTC. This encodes CPGSLHEQFF.

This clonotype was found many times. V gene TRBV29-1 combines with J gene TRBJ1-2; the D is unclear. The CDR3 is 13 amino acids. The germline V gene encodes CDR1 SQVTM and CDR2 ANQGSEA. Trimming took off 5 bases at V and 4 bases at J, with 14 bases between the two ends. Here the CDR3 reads CSVPRREGYGYTF. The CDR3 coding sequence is TGCAGCGTTCCCCGCCGGGAGGGCTATGGCTACACCTTC.

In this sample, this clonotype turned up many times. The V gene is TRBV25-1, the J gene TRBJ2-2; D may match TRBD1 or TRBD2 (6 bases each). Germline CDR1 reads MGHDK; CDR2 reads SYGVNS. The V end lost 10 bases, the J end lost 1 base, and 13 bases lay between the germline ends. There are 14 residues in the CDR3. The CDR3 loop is CATRGGMNTGELFF. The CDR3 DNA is TGTGCCACTCGAGGGGGGATGAACACCGGGGAGCTGTTTTTT.

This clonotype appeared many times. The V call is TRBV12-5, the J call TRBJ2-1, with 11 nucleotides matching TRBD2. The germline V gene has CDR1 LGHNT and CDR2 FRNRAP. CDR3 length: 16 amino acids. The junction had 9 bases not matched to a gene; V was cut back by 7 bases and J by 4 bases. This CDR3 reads CASAPAGTSGYNEQFF. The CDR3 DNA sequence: TGTGCTAGTGCCCCGGCGGGGACTAGCGGTTACAATGAGCAGTTCTTC.

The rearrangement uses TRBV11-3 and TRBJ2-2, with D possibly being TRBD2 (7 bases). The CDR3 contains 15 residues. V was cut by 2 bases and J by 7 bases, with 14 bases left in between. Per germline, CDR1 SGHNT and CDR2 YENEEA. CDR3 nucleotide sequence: TGTGCCAGCAGCTTAAGGGGGGGCCAGAGCGGGGAGCTGTTTTTT. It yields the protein CASSLRGGQSGELFF.

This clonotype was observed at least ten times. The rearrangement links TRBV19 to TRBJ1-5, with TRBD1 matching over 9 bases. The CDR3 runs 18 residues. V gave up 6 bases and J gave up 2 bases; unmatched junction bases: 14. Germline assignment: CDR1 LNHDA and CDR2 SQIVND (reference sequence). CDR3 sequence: CASSGRDRVIMGNQPQHF. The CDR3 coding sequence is TGTGCCAGTAGCGGCCGGGACAGGGTTATTATGGGCAATCAGCCCCAGCATTTT.

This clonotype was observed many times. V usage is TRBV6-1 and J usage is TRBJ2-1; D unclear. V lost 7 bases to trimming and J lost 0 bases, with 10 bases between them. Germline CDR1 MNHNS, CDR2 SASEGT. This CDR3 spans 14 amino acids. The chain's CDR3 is CASIRTGSYNEQFF. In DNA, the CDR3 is TGTGCCAGCATCCGAACCGGCTCCTACAATGAGCAGTTCTTC.

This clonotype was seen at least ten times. The DNA for the CDR3 is TGTGCCAGCAGCTTATACGTCGGGCAGGGGAGCTCCTACGAGCAGTACTTC. It codes for CASSLYVGQGSSYEQYF. The J gene is TRBJ2-7, the V gene TRBV11-2; D perhaps matches TRBD1 (6 bases). This CDR3 spans 17 amino acids. Germline CDR1 SGHAT, CDR2 FQNNGV. Deletions cut 2 bases from V and 0 bases from J, with 17 bases between. Full variable domain (rest looked up from reference TRBV11-2 and TRBJ2-7): EAGVAQSPRYKIIEKRQSVAFWCNPISGHATLYWYQQILGQGPKLLIQFQNNGVVDDSQLPKDRFSAERLKGVDSTLKIQPAKLEDSAVYLCASSLYVGQGSSYEQYFGPGTRLTVT.

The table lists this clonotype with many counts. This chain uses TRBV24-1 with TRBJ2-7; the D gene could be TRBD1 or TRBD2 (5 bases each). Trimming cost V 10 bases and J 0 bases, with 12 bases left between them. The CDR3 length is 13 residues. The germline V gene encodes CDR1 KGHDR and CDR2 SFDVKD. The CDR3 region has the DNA TGTGCCACTATGGGGACGGCCTCCTACGAGCAGTACTTC. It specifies CATMGTASYEQYF.

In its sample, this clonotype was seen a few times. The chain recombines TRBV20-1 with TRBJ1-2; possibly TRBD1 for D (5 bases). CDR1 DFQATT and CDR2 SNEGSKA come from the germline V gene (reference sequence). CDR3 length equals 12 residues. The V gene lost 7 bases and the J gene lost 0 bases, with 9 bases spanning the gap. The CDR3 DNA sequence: TGCAGTGTGGGGGTTACTAACTATGGCTACACCTTC. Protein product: CSVGVTNYGYTF.

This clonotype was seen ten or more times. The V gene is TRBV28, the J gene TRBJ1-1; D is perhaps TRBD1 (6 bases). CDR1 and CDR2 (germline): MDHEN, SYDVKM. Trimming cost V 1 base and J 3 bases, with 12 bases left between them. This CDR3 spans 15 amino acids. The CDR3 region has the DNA TGTGCCAGCAGTTTATTTGACAGGCGGCACACTGAAGCTTTCTTT. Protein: CASSLFDRRHTEAFF.

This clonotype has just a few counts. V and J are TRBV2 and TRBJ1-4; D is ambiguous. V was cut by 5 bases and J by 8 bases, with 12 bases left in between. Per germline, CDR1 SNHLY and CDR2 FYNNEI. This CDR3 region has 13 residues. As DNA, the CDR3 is TGTGCCAGCAGTCAGGCTCCGAGGGAAAAACTGTTTTTT. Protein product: CASSQAPREKLFF.

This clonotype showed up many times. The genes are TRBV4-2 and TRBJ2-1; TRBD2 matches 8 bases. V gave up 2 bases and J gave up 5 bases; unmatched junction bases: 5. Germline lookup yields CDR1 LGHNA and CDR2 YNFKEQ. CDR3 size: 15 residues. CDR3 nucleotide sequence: TGTGCCAGCAGCCAATCGGGGGGGAGTAACAATGAGCAGTTCTTC. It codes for CASSQSGGSNNEQFF.

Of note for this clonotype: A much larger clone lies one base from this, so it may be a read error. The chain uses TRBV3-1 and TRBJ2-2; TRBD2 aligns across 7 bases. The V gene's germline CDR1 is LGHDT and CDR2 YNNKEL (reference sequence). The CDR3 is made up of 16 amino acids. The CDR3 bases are TGTGTCAGCAGCCGAAGGGGCGGGAGCGGCACCGGGGAGCTGTTTTTT. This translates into CVSSRRGGSGTGELFF.

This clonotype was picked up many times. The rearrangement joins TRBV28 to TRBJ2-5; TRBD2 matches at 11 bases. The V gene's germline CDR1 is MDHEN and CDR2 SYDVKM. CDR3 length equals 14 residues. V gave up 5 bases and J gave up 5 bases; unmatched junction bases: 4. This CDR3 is CASSTSGRGETQYF. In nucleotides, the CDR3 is TGTGCCAGCAGTACTAGCGGGAGAGGCGAGACCCAGTACTTC.

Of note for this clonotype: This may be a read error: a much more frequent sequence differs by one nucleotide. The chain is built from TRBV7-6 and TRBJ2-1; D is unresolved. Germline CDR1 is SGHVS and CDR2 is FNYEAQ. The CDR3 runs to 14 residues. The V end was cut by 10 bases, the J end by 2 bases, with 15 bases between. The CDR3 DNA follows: TGTGCCACTACCGAGTTAAAGACCTACAATGAGCAGTTCTTC. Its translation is CATTELKTYNEQFF.

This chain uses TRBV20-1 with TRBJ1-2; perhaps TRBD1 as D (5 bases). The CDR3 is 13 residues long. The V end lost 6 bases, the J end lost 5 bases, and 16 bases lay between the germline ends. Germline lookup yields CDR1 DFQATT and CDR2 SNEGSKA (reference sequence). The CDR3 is CSAGTTRGYGYTF. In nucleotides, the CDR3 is TGCAGTGCCGGGACGACAAGGGGTTATGGCTACACCTTC.

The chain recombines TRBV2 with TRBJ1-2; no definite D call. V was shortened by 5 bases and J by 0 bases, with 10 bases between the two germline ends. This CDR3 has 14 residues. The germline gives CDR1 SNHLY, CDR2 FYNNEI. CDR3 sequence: CASSYQTANYGYTF. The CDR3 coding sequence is TGTGCCAGCAGTTACCAGACGGCTAACTATGGCTACACCTTC.

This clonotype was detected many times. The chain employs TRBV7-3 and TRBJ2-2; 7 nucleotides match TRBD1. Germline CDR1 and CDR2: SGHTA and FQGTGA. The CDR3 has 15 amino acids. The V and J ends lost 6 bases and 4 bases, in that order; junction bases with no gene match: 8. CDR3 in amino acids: CASSLRQGSTGELFF. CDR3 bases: TGTGCCAGCAGTCTTAGACAGGGATCCACCGGGGAGCTGTTTTTT.